The clone carrying this T cell receptor beta chain was picked up many times. Amplification of TCR beta CDR3 from genomic DNA used two-round multiplex PCR. The use of primers specific to each TRBV and TRBJ gene characterized first-round PCR. One entry per CDR3 protein results from TCRdb running MiXCR on the multiplex PCR reads. The sample holds 15,000 to 20,000 distinct CDR3 sequences, approximately 31% seen once. The data were obtained in a study of prognosis after radiotherapy for stage I lung cancer. Study-level information: Stage I lung tumors that were newly diagnosed and primary were found in about 14 patients, while a few patients had oligometastatic NSCLC after surgical resection of the primary tumor. A few patients developed distant metastases (median about seven months) after radiotherapy; fewer than 17 showed no significant progression.

Looked up from germline, CDR1 is LNHDA and CDR2 is SQIVND (reference sequence). This CDR3 is built from 16 residues. V was pared by 3 bases and J by 4 bases, with 16 bases between. The TCR sequence derives from a donor over 45 with non-small cell lung cancer. Specimen: PBMCs, collected before or after stereotactic body radiation therapy (not recorded which). The V gene is TRBV19, the J gene TRBJ2-1; perhaps D is TRBD1 or TRBD2 (5 bases each). CDR3 in DNA: TGTGCCAGTAGTATTTTCACGGGGCTAGATTACAATGAGCAGTTCTTC. The encoded protein is CASSIFTGLDYNEQFF.